Below are 21 T cell receptor beta chains sequenced from a single sample in a study of beta chain features in type 1 diabetes. For these receptors, no antigen is known. Findings of the study overall: Shorter TCRB CDR3s, moderately but significantly so, marked every one of the four CD4+ subsets in Type 1 diabetes patients.

Investigators reverse transcribed all isolated RNA, so they sequenced expressed TCRB transcripts. Produced via immunoSEQ multiplex PCR; TCRdb's table is partial and in-frame only. The sample has more than 550,000 clones; over 12% are singletons. The sample comprised naive CD4+ T cells from blood. These receptors were obtained from a man between 18 and 35 years old with type 1 diabetes.

The chain couples TRBV13 to TRBJ1-1; D is undetermined. This CDR3 has 11 residues. Germline V lookup: CDR1 PRHDT, CDR2 FYEKMQ (reference sequence). Between the trimmed V and J ends, which lost 4 bases and 6 bases, there was a span of 6 bases. CDR3 loop: CASSWYSEAFF. CDR3 sequence (DNA): TGTGCCAGCAGCTGGTACTCTGAAGCTTTCTTT.

This clone showed up just a few times. The V and J genes are TRBV18 and TRBJ2-2; 9 bases line up with TRBD1. CDR1 is KGHSH and CDR2 is LQKENI in the germline V gene. Losses at the gene ends were 0 bases for V and 3 bases for J; bases not matched to a gene: 8. The CDR3 contains 18 residues. CDR3 residues: CASSPPSGTGIDTGELFF. The CDR3, as DNA: TGTGCCAGCTCACCACCGTCAGGGACAGGGATTGACACCGGGGAGCTGTTTTTT.

This clone was observed a few times. The chain employs TRBV18 and TRBJ2-1, with a possible D match to TRBD1 (6 bases). Trimming took 1 base from V and 7 from J, leaving 11 bases between them. Germline V gene data show CDR1 as KGHSH and CDR2 as LQKENI. The CDR3 runs 14 residues. CDR3 sequence (DNA): TGTGCCAGCTCACCACAGGGACACCTAAATGAGCAGTTCTTC. The encoded protein is CASSPQGHLNEQFF.

This clone was counted only a few times. The V call is TRBV27, the J call TRBJ2-7, with D perhaps TRBD2 (5 bases). V lost 6 bases and J 0 bases, leaving 12 bases between the germline ends. CDR1 and CDR2 (germline): MNHEY, SMNVEV (reference sequence). The CDR3 totals 14 residues. CDR3 in amino acids: CASREASASYEQYF. CDR3 nucleotides: TGTGCCAGCAGGGAGGCGTCGGCCTCCTACGAGCAGTACTTC.

This clone was recorded a few times. The CDR3 DNA reads TGTGCCAGTAGGGGACAGGGGAGGAACGAGCAGTACTTC. It specifies CASRGQGRNEQYF. The rearrangement joins TRBV11-1 to TRBJ2-7; 10 nucleotides line up with TRBD1. Germline CDR1 is SGHAT and CDR2 is FQDESV (reference sequence). With V trimmed by 9 bases and J by 5 bases, 7 bases remained unmatched. This CDR3 has 13 residues.

J is TRBJ2-3 and V is TRBV5-6; TRBD2 matches at 7 bases. Trimming removed 0 bases from V and 6 bases from J; junction bases left unmatched: 7. The CDR3 runs 15 residues. The germline CDR1 and CDR2 sequences are SGHDT and YYEEEE. The CDR3 region is CASSLEAGVGDTQYF. For the CDR3, the DNA is TGTGCCAGCAGCTTGGAGGCGGGAGTAGGGGATACGCAGTATTTT. The full variable domain, in which reference TRBV5-6 and TRBJ2-3 provide the parts outside the CDR3, is DAGVTQSPTHLIKTRGQQVTLRCSPKSGHDTVSWYQQALGQGPQFIFQYYEEEERQRGNFPDRFSGHQFPNYSSELNVNALLLGDSALYLCASSLEAGVGDTQYFGPGTRLTVL.

V gene TRBV6-1 combines with J gene TRBJ1-2, with no clear D. With 0 bases removed from V and 4 bases from J, the gap between germline ends came to 9 bases. CDR3 length: 14 residues. Germline V gene lookup returns CDR1 MNHNS and CDR2 SASEGT. This CDR3 reads CASSEAWGSYGYTF. CDR3 nucleotide sequence: TGTGCCAGCAGTGAAGCGTGGGGATCCTATGGCTACACCTTC.

This clone turned up a few times. The V and J genes are TRBV19 and TRBJ1-2; no definite D call. This CDR3 contains 12 residues. Germline V gives CDR1 LNHDA, CDR2 SQIVND (reference sequence). Trimming took off 2 bases at V and 4 bases at J, with 5 bases between the two ends. CDR3 protein: CASSIYSYGYTF. DNA of the CDR3: TGTGCCAGTAGTATATACAGCTATGGCTACACCTTC.

This clone has just a few counts. The rearrangement links TRBV30 to TRBJ2-7; a weak D match, TRBD1 (6 bases). The CDR3 runs 11 residues. Germline loops: CDR1 GTSNPN, CDR2 SVGIG (reference sequence). V gave up 2 bases and J gave up 9 bases, with 11 bases separating them. CDR3 nucleotides: TGTGCCTGGAGTACGGACAGTGTGCAGTACTTC. Protein: CAWSTDSVQYF.

This clone was counted only a few times. The V call is TRBV7-9, the J call TRBJ2-3, with 15 bases fitting TRBD2. The germline V gene encodes CDR1 SEHNR and CDR2 FQNEAQ (reference sequence). J gave up 3 bases and V 5 bases, and 6 bases lay outside the gene matches. The CDR3 has 17 residues. The CDR3 region is CASSPTGTSGRTDTQYF. The CDR3 nucleotides are TGTGCCAGCAGCCCGACAGGGACTAGCGGGAGGACAGATACGCAGTATTTT. Drawing the rest from reference TRBV7-9 and TRBJ2-3, the complete variable domain is DTGVSQNPRHKITKRGQNVTFRCDPISEHNRLYWYRQTLGQGPEFLTYFQNEAQLEKSRLLSDRFSAERPKGSFSTLEIQRTEQGDSAMYLCASSPTGTSGRTDTQYFGPGTRLTVL.

The rearrangement joins TRBV28 to TRBJ1-2, with 7 positions matching TRBD1. Germline CDR1 reads MDHEN; CDR2 reads SYDVKM. V was pared by 7 bases and J by 3 bases, with 5 bases of the junction left unmatched. The CDR3 has 13 residues. The DNA for the CDR3 is TGTGCCAGCAAACTACAGGGGTACTATGGCTACACCTTC. The encoded protein is CASKLQGYYGYTF.

The chain's CDR3 is CASSLWGQYNSPLHF. The CDR3 nucleotides read TGTGCCAGCAGTTTATGGGGGCAATATAATTCACCCCTCCACTTT. The chain recombines TRBV28 with TRBJ1-6, with TRBD1 as a possible D gene (5 bases). The CDR3 is 15 amino acids. V was shortened by 0 bases and J by 4 bases, with 7 bases between the two germline ends. Looked up from germline, CDR1 is MDHEN and CDR2 is SYDVKM.

This clone was detected a few times. This chain links TRBV29-1 with TRBJ1-4; D is perhaps TRBD1 (5 bases). Germline values: CDR1 SQVTM, CDR2 ANQGSEA. Trimming stripped 4 bases from V and 8 bases from J, with 11 bases between. This CDR3 region has 12 residues. This CDR3 reads CSVAPPGEKLFF. The CDR3 DNA follows: TGCAGCGTTGCCCCTCCAGGGGAAAAACTGTTTTTT.

The rearrangement links TRBV5-1 to TRBJ1-2; 12 nucleotides agree with TRBD1. The CDR3 spans 15 residues. The ends lost 4 bases at V and 4 bases at J; junction bases unmatched: 5. Germline CDR1 and CDR2: SGHRS and YFSETQ. The chain's CDR3 is CASSLGTGGSYGYTF. In DNA form, the CDR3 reads TGCGCCAGCAGCCTAGGGACAGGGGGCTCCTATGGCTACACCTTC.

There are a few counts of this clone. V gene TRBV14 combines with J gene TRBJ1-4; no definite D call. The germline gives CDR1 SGHDN, CDR2 FVKESK. V dropped 6 bases and J dropped 3 bases, with 5 bases sitting between them. CDR3 length equals 12 residues. Here the CDR3 reads CASRLSNEKLFF. In DNA form, the CDR3 reads TGTGCCAGCAGACTTTCTAATGAAAAACTGTTTTTT.

This clone was detected a few times. The chain recombines TRBV5-1 with TRBJ2-5; a possible D gene is TRBD2 (5 bases). This CDR3 region has 16 residues. Germline values: CDR1 SGHRS, CDR2 YFSETQ. V was cut by 6 bases and J by 1 base, with 19 bases left in between. CDR3 bases: TGCGCCAGCACCCGGCAGACGCGAGGGATCCAAGAGACCCAGTACTTC. Protein product: CASTRQTRGIQETQYF.

The V and J genes are TRBV2 and TRBJ2-5; D perhaps matches TRBD2 (6 bases). There are 14 residues in the CDR3. Trimming pared 4 bases from V and 2 bases from J, leaving 11 bases between. Germline lookup yields CDR1 SNHLY and CDR2 FYNNEI. DNA for the CDR3: TGTGCCAGCAGTGGGAATGGACTACAAGAGACCCAGTACTTC. This translates into CASSGNGLQETQYF.

The chain recombines TRBV7-9 with TRBJ2-7; a possible D gene is TRBD2 (6 bases). Germline loops: CDR1 SEHNR, CDR2 FQNEAQ (reference sequence). This CDR3 region has 15 residues. Trimming took 1 base from V and 4 from J, leaving 14 bases between them. CDR3 coding DNA: TGTGCCAGCAGCTTAGTCGGGGGAGAGGGATACGAGCAGTACTTC. Translation: CASSLVGGEGYEQYF.

The count of this clone is one. V is TRBV5-4 and J is TRBJ2-7, with 9 bases that match TRBD1. After removal of 2 bases from V and 4 bases from J, the junction contained 10 bases not matched to a gene. CDR3 length equals 16 residues. CDR1 and CDR2 from the germline V gene are SGHNT and YYREEE (reference sequence). The CDR3, as DNA: TGTGCCAGCAGCTTAGGCAAAACAGGGGGCAAGTACGAGCAGTACTTC. Its protein is CASSLGKTGGKYEQYF.

This clone occurred a few times. The V and J genes are TRBV4-3 and TRBJ2-2; no definite D call. V lost 5 bases to trimming and J lost 3 bases, with 13 bases between them. This CDR3 is 15 amino acids long. Germline lookup yields CDR1 LGHNA and CDR2 YSLEER. CDR3 coding DNA: TGCGCCAGCAGCTTCCGGACGGGTTACACCGGGGAGCTGTTTTTT. Translation gives CASSFRTGYTGELFF.

Only a few counts were recorded for this clone. The CDR3 region has the DNA TGCGCCAGCAGCTTGGGGGCGGGAGCCTCTAATGAGCAGTTCTTC. Its translation is CASSLGAGASNEQFF. The rearrangement links TRBV5-1 to TRBJ2-1; TRBD2 aligns across 7 bases. The CDR3 is 15 amino acids. Per the germline V gene, CDR1 is SGHRS and CDR2 is YFSETQ. V lost 0 bases, J lost 7 bases, and 7 bases stayed unmatched.